The present entry profiles one T cell receptor beta chain with its context. Its matching antigen is unknown. The method was immunoSEQ multiplex PCR; TCRdb's version includes in-frame clones alone and lacks a portion of them. The sample carries roughly 99,000 clones, 80% to 95% recorded once. In germline, CDR1 is SGHKS, CDR2 YYEKEE (reference sequence). The CDR3 runs 13 residues. V shed 7 bases and J shed 5 bases, with 13 bases lying between them. This sample is part of a study of graft-versus-host responses after intestinal transplantation. Turning to the study itself: Anti-thymocyte globulin was used for induction in all recipients, who then took tacrolimus and steroids for roughly 3 years.

Study-wide results and caveats: Clonal ratios of graft-versus-host to host-versus-graft in allografts were high for patients exhibiting graft-donor T cell macrochimerism. In recipient marrow, GvH clones were found, and some appeared first in ileum or blood. Early post-transplant HvG declines tracked with peak circulating GvH clone levels.

The sequences come from unstimulated CD8+ T cells sorted from spleen or lymph node cells, collected before transplant. The chain carries TRBV5-5 and TRBJ1-5; D is undetermined. This sequence originates from a human donor who was the organ donor for an intestinal transplant. The CDR3 sequence is CASRLEGDQPQHF. The CDR3 nucleotides are TGTGCCAGCCGGCTGGAGGGCGATCAGCCCCAGCATTTT.